The 31 T cell receptor beta chains in this list originate from one sample, sequenced in a study of shared clonotypes between healthy human individuals. The assay was immunoSEQ multiplex PCR, and TCRdb's table has in-frame clones only and misses some. This sample yields fewer than 600,000 clones, of which 60% to 80% are seen a single time; around 11% belongs to the top ten. Sequenced sample: PBMCs. The receptors were sampled from a woman aged 40 to 49 in good health. Some clones in this sample may be carry-over from other donors' samples.

The sample holds a few counts of this clone. The chain links TRBV5-4 to TRBJ2-5; a possible D gene is TRBD2 (5 bases). The DNA end is a closer match to TRBJ2-7, so the J assignment may be wrong. Germline V gene data show CDR1 as SGHNT and CDR2 as YYREEE (reference sequence). CDR3 length: 15 amino acids. The CDR3 sequence: CASSPSGAENYEQYF. The CDR3 DNA is TGTGCCAGCAGCCCGTCTGGAGCGGAAAACTACGAGCAGTACTTC.

The chain uses TRBV7-8 and TRBJ1-4; no reliable D call. V was pared by 2 bases and J by 13 bases, with 14 bases between. The CDR3 is made up of 13 amino acids. Germline CDR1 is SGHVS and CDR2 is FQNEAQ. The CDR3 DNA sequence: TGTGCCAGCAGCTTACAGACCGAGGGAGGACTGTTTTTT. Translated: CASSLQTEGGLFF.

The genes are TRBV18 and TRBJ2-2, with D unresolved. CDR3 length: 15 residues. Deletions cut 1 base from V and 6 bases from J, with 12 bases between. Looked up from germline, CDR1 is KGHSH and CDR2 is LQKENI. The CDR3: CASSPRAEQSGELFF. The CDR3 nucleotides are TGTGCCAGCTCACCACGGGCAGAACAGTCCGGGGAGCTGTTTTTT.

This chain uses TRBV9 with TRBJ2-7; 7 bases line up with TRBD2. The CDR3 totals 15 residues. The trim removed 2 bases at V and 4 bases at J, leaving 9 bases unmatched. CDR1 is SGDLS and CDR2 is YYNGEE in the germline V gene. CDR3 DNA sequence: TGTGCCAGCAGCGTTTCGTGGGAGGGACTGTACGAGCAGTACTTC. This codes for CASSVSWEGLYEQYF.

V gene TRBV6-5 combines with J gene TRBJ2-7; the D gene is possibly TRBD1 (5 bases). Per germline, CDR1 MNHEY and CDR2 SVGAGI. Trimming left V 2 bases short and J 6 bases short, with 17 bases between. This CDR3 contains 15 residues. The CDR3 is CASSYRPRDSAEQYF. In DNA form, the CDR3 reads TGTGCCAGCAGTTACCGACCGCGCGACAGTGCCGAGCAGTACTTC.

CDR3: CASSSDSNYGYTF. The CDR3, as DNA: TGTGCCAGCAGCTCGGACTCTAACTATGGCTACACCTTC. The V call is TRBV5-4, the J call TRBJ1-2; D ambiguous. V was clipped by 3 bases and J by 0 bases, with 6 bases between them. In germline, CDR1 is SGHNT, CDR2 YYREEE (reference sequence). There are 13 residues in the CDR3.

A remark on this clone: This may stem from a read error, because a much larger clone lies one nucleotide away. The V and J genes are TRBV29-1 and TRBJ1-1; 8 bases are shared with TRBD1. The CDR3 sequence is 14 residues long. The germline V gene has CDR1 SQVTM and CDR2 ANQGSEA. V was pared by 2 bases and J by 4 bases, with 6 bases of the junction left unmatched. CDR3 bases: TGCAGCGTTGAACCACAGGGGGACGGCACTGAAGCTTTCTTT. Translating gives CSVEPQGDGTEAFF.

The CDR3, as DNA: TGTGCCTGGGCCCCGGTGCTTTACTCTGGAAACACCATATATTTT. Translated, it gives CAWAPVLYSGNTIYF. The chain uses TRBV5-8 and TRBJ1-3; D gene unclear. The CDR3 spans 15 residues. Looked up from germline, CDR1 is SGHTS and CDR2 is YDEGEE. V lost 10 bases and J lost 0, with 17 bases in between.

The chain combines TRBV30 with TRBJ1-1; possibly TRBD1 for D (6 bases). The CDR3 is made up of 14 amino acids. The germline V gene encodes CDR1 GTSNPN and CDR2 SVGIG (reference sequence). V was shortened by 2 bases and J by 0 bases, with 10 bases between the two germline ends. In nucleotides, the CDR3 is TGTGCCTGGAGTTCGACAGGATTGAACACTGAAGCTTTCTTT. Its protein is CAWSSTGLNTEAFF.

The CDR3 reads CASSVFGGSGEGTDTQYF. CDR3 DNA sequence: TGTGCCAGCAGCGTATTCGGTGGTAGCGGGGAGGGGACAGATACGCAGTATTTT. V usage is TRBV9 and J usage is TRBJ2-3; 8 bases are a match to TRBD2. The CDR3 covers 18 residues. Germline loops: CDR1 SGDLS, CDR2 YYNGEE. V trimming: 1 base; J trimming: 3 bases; junction bases outside the gene matches: 13. Complete variable domain (other parts from reference TRBV9 and TRBJ2-3): DSGVTQTPKHLITATGQRVTLRCSPRSGDLSVYWYQQSLDQGLQFLIQYYNGEERAKGNILERFSAQQFPDLHSELNLSSLELGDSALYFCASSVFGGSGEGTDTQYFGPGTRLTVL.

The chain employs TRBV11-2 and TRBJ1-2; possible D gene TRBD1, 6 bases. The germline V gene encodes CDR1 SGHAT and CDR2 FQNNGV. The CDR3 runs 14 residues. Trimming left V 5 bases short and J 0 bases short, with 10 bases between. CDR3 DNA sequence: TGTGCCAGCAGCGGGGACACAACTAACTATGGCTACACCTTC. It translates to CASSGDTTNYGYTF. Full variable domain (outside the CDR3, taken from reference TRBV11-2 and TRBJ1-2): EAGVAQSPRYKIIEKRQSVAFWCNPISGHATLYWYQQILGQGPKLLIQFQNNGVVDDSQLPKDRFSAERLKGVDSTLKIQPAKLEDSAVYLCASSGDTTNYGYTFGSGTRLTVV.

This chain links TRBV5-1 with TRBJ2-7; 9 bases are shared with TRBD1. CDR3 length: 18 amino acids. Trimming at V came to 4 bases and at J to 3 bases, leaving 17 bases not matched to a gene. Germline-derived CDR1 and CDR2 are SGHRS and YFSETQ. The CDR3 DNA reads TGCGCCAGCAGCGCACCGGGACAGGGAGGCCCCAGATACTACGAGCAGTACTTC. Translating it yields CASSAPGQGGPRYYEQYF.

This rearrangement joins TRBV4-1 to TRBJ2-7; the D gene is possibly TRBD2 (5 bases). The germline CDR1 and CDR2 sequences are MGHRA and YSYEKL. The CDR3 is 18 amino acids. V was shortened by 4 bases and J by 2 bases, with 24 bases between the two germline ends. The CDR3 sequence is CASSPGPGRTWPTYEQYF. As DNA, the CDR3 is TGCGCCAGCAGCCCCGGACCTGGTAGGACTTGGCCCACCTACGAGCAGTACTTC.

The chain employs TRBV27 and TRBJ2-2; a weak D match, TRBD2 (5 bases). Trimming left V 5 bases short and J 1 base short, with 17 bases between. This CDR3 is 17 amino acids long. Germline V CDR1 and CDR2: MNHEY, SMNVEV (reference sequence). CDR3 protein: CASSPPVGGLNTGELFF. In nucleotides, the CDR3 is TGTGCCAGCAGTCCCCCGGTGGGCGGACTGAACACCGGGGAGCTGTTTTTT.

The table lists this clone with many counts. Additional DNA sequences in this sample encode the identical CDR3. The V and J genes are TRBV30 and TRBJ1-1, with 9 bases fitting TRBD1. J was trimmed by 7 bases and V by 0 bases; bases with no gene match: 6. The CDR3 loop spans 14 amino acids. Germline V gene lookup returns CDR1 GTSNPN and CDR2 SVGIG (reference sequence). CDR3 sequence (DNA): TGTGCCTGGAGTGTAACAGGGGGCCGGGGTGAAGCTTTCTTT. Translation: CAWSVTGGRGEAFF.

V is TRBV29-1 and J is TRBJ2-5, with a weak D call TRBD1 (6 bases). V was pared by 4 bases and J by 4 bases, with 16 bases between. The CDR3 loop spans 14 amino acids. In germline, CDR1 is SQVTM, CDR2 ANQGSEA. Here the CDR3 DNA reads TGCAGCGTTGGGGGGCAAGGAGTGGGAGAGACCCAGTACTTC. This codes for CSVGGQGVGETQYF.

On this clone itself: This likely stems from a read error, as it lies one base from a far larger clone. This same CDR3 is encoded by further DNA sequences in the sample. This chain connects TRBV28 to TRBJ2-7; TRBD1 might be the D (5 bases). The CDR3 totals 13 residues. CDR1 is MDHEN, CDR2 SYDVKM, per germline. The V end lost 6 bases, the J end lost 4 bases, and 13 bases lay between the germline ends. The CDR3: CASSSRQWYEQYF. The CDR3 nucleotides read TGTGCCAGCAGCTCACGACAGTGGTACGAGCAGTACTTC.

The genes are TRBV5-4 and TRBJ1-6; the D gene is possibly TRBD1 (5 bases). Germline lookup yields CDR1 SGHNT and CDR2 YYREEE (reference sequence). Trimming took off 5 bases at V and 5 bases at J, with 11 bases between the two ends. CDR3 size: 14 residues. The CDR3, as DNA: TGTGCCAGCAGTCCAGGGTTAGATAATTCACCCCTCCACTTT. This codes for CASSPGLDNSPLHF.

J is TRBJ2-7 and V is TRBV7-8; maybe TRBD1 (5 bases). Germline V CDR1 and CDR2: SGHVS, FQNEAQ. The CDR3 totals 16 residues. Trimming shortened V by 4 bases and J by 2 bases, and 18 bases separated the two germline ends. The CDR3: CASSSTQGYLPYEQYF. In DNA form, the CDR3 reads TGTGCCAGCAGCTCAACTCAGGGTTATCTGCCCTACGAGCAGTACTTC.

This clone occurred once. The chain combines TRBV11-2 with TRBJ2-5, with a possible D match to TRBD1 (6 bases). Trimming took 5 bases from V and 5 from J, leaving 15 bases between them. Germline CDR1 SGHAT, CDR2 FQNNGV. This CDR3 is 14 amino acids long. CDR3 sequence reads: CASSAAGERETQYF. The DNA of the CDR3 is TGTGCCAGCAGCGCGGCAGGGGAACGGGAGACCCAGTACTTC.

This clone occurred once. The sample carries other DNA sequences with the same CDR3. The chain combines TRBV27 with TRBJ2-7, with 8 positions matching TRBD1. CDR3 length equals 15 residues. The V segment lost 5 bases and the J segment 2 bases; nucleotides outside the gene matches: 8. The germline V gene encodes CDR1 MNHEY and CDR2 SMNVEV (reference sequence). The CDR3 bases are TGTGCCAGCAGTCCCGGGACAGGAACAGCCTACGAGCAGTACTTC. Protein product: CASSPGTGTAYEQYF.

The chain carries TRBV5-5 and TRBJ1-2; no definite D call. Germline V gene sequence: CDR1 SGHKS, CDR2 YYEKEE (reference sequence). The length of the CDR3 is 17 residues. V gave up 3 bases and J gave up 0 bases, with 18 bases separating them. The CDR3, as DNA: TGTGCCAGCAGCTCCCGGGTGTTGAGGGTTGCTAACTATGGCTACACCTTC. Translated, it gives CASSSRVLRVANYGYTF.

J is TRBJ2-5 and V is TRBV28; tentative D call: TRBD1 (6 bases). V gave up 6 bases and J gave up 9 bases, with 23 bases separating them. The CDR3 loop spans 15 amino acids. In germline, CDR1 is MDHEN, CDR2 SYDVKM. The CDR3 DNA reads TGTGCCAGCAGCAAACCGGGACACCTTAGGTCGGCCCAGTACTTC. This translates into CASSKPGHLRSAQYF.

This clone occurred once. The chain has TRBV19 and TRBJ1-5, with a weak D call TRBD1 (6 bases). Germline CDR1 reads LNHDA; CDR2 reads SQIVND (reference sequence). This CDR3 spans 14 amino acids. Trimming pared 3 bases from V and 6 bases from J, leaving 12 bases between. DNA of the CDR3: TGTGCCAGTAGTATGGGGGGCGAGGGTCAGCCCCAGCATTTT. Its translation is CASSMGGEGQPQHF.

The gene calls are TRBV10-3 and TRBJ1-4; 9 bases line up with TRBD1. The V gene's germline CDR1 is ENHRY and CDR2 SYGVKD. The CDR3 totals 13 residues. V dropped 9 bases and J dropped 8; count of bases not matched to a gene: 7. The CDR3 coding sequence is TGTGCCATACAGGGGGCTATTGGGGAAAAACTGTTTTTT. This translates into CAIQGAIGEKLFF.

On this clone: Given the absence of the conserved phenylalanine or tryptophan at the CDR3 end, a read error is likely. This rearrangement joins TRBV2 to TRBJ2-7; D is possibly TRBD1 or TRBD2 (5 bases each). This CDR3 is built from 14 residues. From germline, CDR1 is SNHLY and CDR2 FYNNEI. CDR3 in amino acids: CASKYRDASAEQYL. The CDR3 DNA follows: TGCGCCAGCAAGTACCGGGACGCCTCGGCCGAGCAGTACTTA.

On this clone: This clone may be a read error of a much larger clone one base away. This specimen includes other DNA sequences encoding the same CDR3. The rearrangement joins TRBV7-7 to TRBJ2-2, with a weak D call TRBD1 (6 bases). This CDR3 is built from 16 residues. V was clipped by 2 bases and J by 4 bases, with 14 bases between them. Per germline, CDR1 SSHAT and CDR2 FNYEAQ (reference sequence). The CDR3 reads CASSLTGNSGTGELFF. In DNA, the CDR3 is TGTGCCAGCAGCTTAACAGGGAACTCTGGCACCGGGGAGCTGTTTTTT. Looking up the rest from reference TRBV7-7 and TRBJ2-2 gives the full variable domain: GAGVSQSPRYKVTKRGQDVTLRCDPISSHATLYWYQQALGQGPEFLTYFNYEAQPDKSGLPSDRFSAERPEGSISTLTIQRTEQRDSAMYRCASSLTGNSGTGELFFGEGSRLTVL.

Of note for this clone: A read error is possible here, since a much larger clone lies one base away. Likely a read error: the CDR3 ends without its conserved phenylalanine or tryptophan. The chain employs TRBV6-4 and TRBJ1-2; the D gene is possibly TRBD1 (6 bases). The germline V and J ends were trimmed by 7 bases and 8 bases, with 14 bases remaining between them. This CDR3 spans 12 amino acids. CDR1 and CDR2 (germline): MRHNA, SNTAGT. In nucleotides, the CDR3 is TGTGCCAGCACCGACGAGGGGGACGGCTACACCTCC. Translated, it gives CASTDEGDGYTS.

The chain employs TRBV2 and TRBJ2-5; tentative D call: TRBD2 (6 bases). The J call may not be correct, given that the DNA end is closer to TRBJ2-7. Germline CDR1 reads SNHLY; CDR2 reads FYNNEI. The CDR3 is 14 residues long. CDR3: CASRPVEGSYEQYF. CDR3 DNA sequence: TGTGCCAGCAGGCCGGTGGAGGGTTCCTACGAGCAGTACTTC.

The chain is built from TRBV9 and TRBJ2-1; 8 bases map to TRBD2. Trimming removed 0 bases from V and 5 bases from J; junction bases left unmatched: 4. This CDR3 comprises 15 residues. Germline V gives CDR1 SGDLS, CDR2 YYNGEE. CDR3 in amino acids: CASSVDGTSDNEQFF. DNA of the CDR3: TGTGCCAGCAGCGTAGATGGGACTAGTGACAATGAGCAGTTCTTC.

J is TRBJ1-4 and V is TRBV25-1; unclear D gene. V was shortened by 2 bases and J by 0 bases, with 7 bases between the two germline ends. Germline V gene sequence: CDR1 MGHDK, CDR2 SYGVNS. CDR3 length: 15 amino acids. The CDR3 DNA reads TGTGCCAGCAGTGAAGGCGGAACAACTAATGAAAAACTGTTTTTT. This gives the protein CASSEGGTTNEKLFF.